A single sample gave rise to the 11 T cell receptor beta chains below, sequenced in a study of blood T cell repertoires in COVID-19. The data were produced by immunoSEQ multiplex PCR, yet TCRdb's version contains in-frame clones alone and is incomplete. In the table there are around 120,000 clones, approximately 79% of which are singletons. Sequencing was done on a sample of peripheral blood. These receptors were collected from a man aged 50-60 years with acute or convalescent COVID-19.

The rearrangement links TRBV29-1 to TRBJ1-2; 7 positions match TRBD1. With V trimmed by 7 bases and J by 6 bases, 8 bases remained unmatched. Per germline, CDR1 SQVTM and CDR2 ANQGSEA. This CDR3 is built from 12 residues. The CDR3 loop is CSGLTGTNGYTF. The CDR3 coding sequence is TGCAGCGGCCTGACAGGGACGAATGGCTACACCTTC.

The V gene is TRBV25-1, the J gene TRBJ1-2; 10 bases fit TRBD1. V was clipped by 1 base and J by 4 bases; unmatched bases: 6. The CDR3 is made up of 16 amino acids. Germline V gives CDR1 MGHDK, CDR2 SYGVNS. CDR3 sequence (DNA): TGTGCCAGCAGTGAATCTAGGGACAGGGGCCCCTATGGCTACACCTTC. It specifies CASSESRDRGPYGYTF.

Concerning this clone: The sample carries other DNA sequences with the same CDR3. The chain is built from TRBV5-1 and TRBJ1-5, with 9 nucleotides matching TRBD1. Germline CDR1 SGHRS, CDR2 YFSETQ. The CDR3 is 16 residues long. Losses at the gene ends were 3 bases for V and 2 bases for J; bases not matched to a gene: 6. The CDR3 protein is CASSWGDREGNQPQHF. The DNA of the CDR3 is TGCGCCAGCAGCTGGGGGGACAGGGAGGGCAATCAGCCCCAGCATTTT.

The chain couples TRBV5-1 to TRBJ2-3; D is perhaps TRBD2 (6 bases). Per germline, CDR1 SGHRS and CDR2 YFSETQ. The V end was cut by 4 bases, the J end by 2 bases, with 17 bases between. The CDR3 has 16 amino acids. Written as DNA, the CDR3 is TGCGCCAGCAGCCTTTATACGGGAGAGAACACAGATACGCAGTATTTT. Its translation: CASSLYTGENTDTQYF. The full variable domain, its missing parts supplied by reference TRBV5-1 and TRBJ2-3, is KAGVTQTPRYLIKTRGQQVTLSCSPISGHRSVSWYQQTPGQGLQFLFEYFSETQRNKGNFPGRFSGRQFSNSRSEMNVSTLELGDSALYLCASSLYTGENTDTQYFGPGTRLTVL.

This clone was detected only once. V usage is TRBV7-9 and J usage is TRBJ2-7, with D possibly being TRBD2 (5 bases). V was cut by 8 bases and J by 0 bases, with 8 bases left in between. This CDR3 region has 12 residues. From germline, CDR1 is SEHNR and CDR2 FQNEAQ (reference sequence). The CDR3 loop reads CASAGNSYEQYF. CDR3 sequence (DNA): TGTGCCAGCGCGGGCAACTCCTACGAGCAGTACTTC.

The chain joins TRBV19 to TRBJ2-1, with D possibly matching TRBD1 (5 bases). From germline, CDR1 is LNHDA and CDR2 SQIVND (reference sequence). Trimming cost V 4 bases and J 10 bases, with 8 bases left between them. The CDR3 spans 11 residues. For the CDR3, the DNA is TGTGCCAGTAGTACCGGACAAGAGCAGTTCTTC. It yields the protein CASSTGQEQFF.

This sequence joins TRBV6-5 and TRBJ1-2; D is unresolved. Trimming left V 8 bases short and J 4 bases short, with 17 bases between. This CDR3 is 14 amino acids long. Germline lookup yields CDR1 MNHEY and CDR2 SVGAGI. The CDR3: CASGTGEALYGYTF. CDR3 coding DNA: TGTGCCAGCGGCACCGGGGAGGCCCTCTATGGCTACACCTTC.

The chain links TRBV7-6 to TRBJ2-5; the match to TRBD2 covers 10 bases. After removal of 1 base from V and 5 bases from J, the junction contained 10 bases not matched to a gene. Germline V gives CDR1 SGHVS, CDR2 FNYEAQ. The CDR3 covers 17 residues. CDR3 bases: TGTGCCAGCAGCTTAGATCGGAGCGGGAGGGAGTCCGAGACCCAGTACTTC. It codes for CASSLDRSGRESETQYF. Supplemented by reference TRBV7-6 and TRBJ2-5, the full variable domain reads GAGVSQSPRYKVTKRGQDVALRCDPISGHVSLYWYRQALGQGPEFLTYFNYEAQQDKSGLPNDRFSAERPEGSISTLTIQRTEQRDSAMYRCASSLDRSGRESETQYFGPGTRLLVL.

The chain joins TRBV30 to TRBJ2-5, with 9 bases identical to TRBD2. From germline, CDR1 is GTSNPN and CDR2 SVGIG (reference sequence). Trimming removed 0 bases from V and 1 base from J; junction bases left unmatched: 3. The CDR3 length is 15 residues. The CDR3 DNA reads as TGTGCCTGGAGTGTTGGGCGGGGGGGCCAAGAGACCCAGTACTTC. Protein: CAWSVGRGGQETQYF.

There are a few counts of this clone. This chain connects TRBV19 to TRBJ2-7; 7 bases fit TRBD2. The CDR3 length is 13 residues. V shed 5 bases and J 6 bases; nucleotides not matched to a gene: 7. Germline V CDR1 and CDR2: LNHDA, SQIVND (reference sequence). In DNA form, the CDR3 reads TGTGCCAGTAGTTACGCGGGAGCCCGCGAGCAGTACTTC. Translated, it gives CASSYAGAREQYF.

Worth noting for this clone: Other DNA variants within this sample encode the same CDR3. The chain recombines TRBV27 with TRBJ2-1; no clear D. Germline assignment: CDR1 MNHEY and CDR2 SMNVEV (reference sequence). This CDR3 has 14 residues. Trimming cost V 5 bases and J 0 bases, with 8 bases left between them. Here the CDR3 reads CASSSLSSYNEQFF. The CDR3 DNA reads as TGTGCCAGCAGTAGCCTAAGCTCCTACAATGAGCAGTTCTTC.